This is a list of T cell receptor beta chains from one sample in a study of shared clonotypes between healthy human individuals. Clones were sequenced by immunoSEQ multiplex PCR, and TCRdb holds only the in-frame ones, with some missing. This sample has 2 million to 2.5 million clones, with over 85% found just once. The source material was naive CD4+ T cells from PBMCs. The receptors originated from a man aged 18 to 29 in good health. Some clones in this sample may be carry-over from other donors' samples. CDR3s include the opening cysteine and the closing phenylalanine or tryptophan. D genes are given only for firm matches. The listing skips clone size in some rows; elsewhere it reads once, few, many or a size class.

14	TRBD2	TRBV6-5	-	TRBJ2-7	TGTGCCAGCAGGCCCCCGGGACTACCCTACGAGCAGTACTTC	CASRPPGLPYEQYF
16	TRBD2	TRBV7-9	-	TRBJ2-1	TGTGCCAGCAGGCCTACTAGCGGAGGCTCCTACAATGAGCAGTTCTTC	CASRPTSGGSYNEQFF
15	-	TRBV4-1	once	TRBJ2-7	TGCGCCAGCAGCCAAGATGGGGCTAGAGGTCGGGAGCAGTACTTC	CASSQDGARGREQYF
13	-	TRBV7-2	once	TRBJ2-5	TGTGCCAGCAGCTTATTTCCCGGAGAGACCCAGTACTTC	CASSLFPGETQYF
15	TRBD2	TRBV7-8	-	TRBJ2-7	TGTGCCAGCACCTACCTGCGGGGGTGGGTTTACGAGCAGTACTTC	CASTYLRGWVYEQYF
14	TRBD2	TRBV14	-	TRBJ2-3	TGTGCCAGCAGCCAGGGGACTAGCGCAGATACGCAGTATTTT	CASSQGTSADTQYF
11	-	TRBV6-1	-	TRBJ2-1	TGTGCCAGCAGGACAGTGGATGAGCAGTTCTTC	CASRTVDEQFF
15	-	TRBV28	-	TRBJ2-5	TGTGCCAGCAGTTTAACCGGGACTGGACAAGAGACCCAGTACTTC	CASSLTGTGQETQYF
14	-	TRBV30	-	TRBJ2-3	TGTGCCTGGACCGCGGGACAGCCCACAGATACGCAGTATTTT	CAWTAGQPTDTQYF
14	-	TRBV5-1	-	TRBJ2-5	TGCGCCAGCAGCTCTCCATGGGACAAAGAGACCCAGTACTTC	CASSSPWDKETQYF
15	TRBD2	TRBV30	-	TRBJ2-5	TGTGCCTGGAGTTTGCCTAGCGGGAGGCCAGGGACCCAGTACTTC	CAWSLPSGRPGTQYF
13	-	TRBV29-1	-	TRBJ2-2	TGCAGCGTATCGGGGTCGGTGACCGGGGAGCTGTTTTTT	CSVSGSVTGELFF
13	-	TRBV5-1	-	TRBJ1-3	TGCGCCAGCAGCGACCAGTCAAGAAACACCATATATTTT	CASSDQSRNTIYF
17	TRBD1	TRBV5-1	-	TRBJ1-4	TGCGCCAGCAGCTTGGGAGCCGGGACAGGGACCTTAGGAAAACTGTTTTTT	CASSLGAGTGTLGKLFF
15	TRBD1	TRBV15	-	TRBJ1-6	TGTAAATCAAACAGGGGCCCGCCGAGGAATTCACCCCTCCACTTT	CKSNRGPPRNSPLHF
15	-	TRBV7-2	-	TRBJ1-5	TGTGCCAGCAGCTTTTCGACAGGCCCGAATCAGCCCCAGCATTTT	CASSFSTGPNQPQHF
15	TRBD1	TRBV7-3	-	TRBJ1-3	TGTGCCAGCAGCAAGGGGACAGGGACTGGAAACACCATATATTTT	CASSKGTGTGNTIYF
14	-	TRBV6-5	-	TRBJ2-3	TGTGCCAGCACCGCCTGGGGAAGCACAGATACGCAGTATTTT	CASTAWGSTDTQYF
15	TRBD1	TRBV5-1	-	TRBJ1-2	TGCGCCAGCAGCCTAGGGACAGGGGGTAACTATGGCTACACCTTC	CASSLGTGGNYGYTF
14	-	TRBV7-9	-	TRBJ2-5	TGTGCCAGCAGCCGAGCCTCGTACCAAGAGACCCAGTACTTC	CASSRASYQETQYF
13	-	TRBV28	once	TRBJ2-7	TGTGCCAGCAGTTTAAGGTTTTCGGACGAGCAGTACTTC	CASSLRFSDEQYF
13	-	TRBV30	-	TRBJ2-3	TGTGCCTGGAGTGTATTGGACGGGGATACGCAGTATTTT	CAWSVLDGDTQYF
14	-	TRBV7-8	-	TRBJ2-7	TGTGCCAGCAGCTTTAAGGCAGGGCCCTACGAGCAGTACTTC	CASSFKAGPYEQYF
15	TRBD1	TRBV5-1	-	TRBJ2-5	TGCGCCAGCAGAAATGACAGGGCCAACGTGGAGACCCAGTACTTC	CASRNDRANVETQYF
14	-	TRBV6-5	once	TRBJ1-1	TGTGCCAGCAACCGGGGGGGTCTGAACACTGAAGCTTTCTTT	CASNRGGLNTEAFF
14	TRBD2	TRBV10-2	-	TRBJ2-2	TGCGCCAGCAGTCGACCGGGAGGGGCCGGGGAGCTGTTTTTT	CASSRPGGAGELFF
16	TRBD2	TRBV28	-	TRBJ2-6	TGTGCCAGCAGATCCGGACTAGCGGCTGGGGCCAACGTCCTGACTTTC	CASRSGLAAGANVLTF
15	TRBD1	TRBV28	-	TRBJ1-5	TGTGCCAGCAGACCAGGGGGCGCGGGCAATCAGCCCCAGCATTTT	CASRPGGAGNQPQHF